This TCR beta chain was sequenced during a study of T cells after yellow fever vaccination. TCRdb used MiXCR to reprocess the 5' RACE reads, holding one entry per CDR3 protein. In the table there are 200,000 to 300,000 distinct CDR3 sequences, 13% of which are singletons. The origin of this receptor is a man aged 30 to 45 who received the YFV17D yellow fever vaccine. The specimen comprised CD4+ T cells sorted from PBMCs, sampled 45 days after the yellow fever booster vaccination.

The CDR3 bases are TGTGCCAGCAGTTTCATTATCACATCTAGCAATCAGCCCCAGCATTTT. Translating it yields CASSFIITSSNQPQHF. This chain connects TRBV12-3 or TRBV12-4 to TRBJ1-5; D uncertain. Trimming removed 3 bases at V and 0 bases at J, with 12 bases between. There are 16 residues in the CDR3.